The rows below give T cell receptor beta chains drawn from one sample of a study of OX40 agonist ivuxolimab in advanced cancers. Produced via immunoSEQ multiplex PCR; TCRdb's table is partial and in-frame only. The sample contains roughly 51,000 clones, approximately 88% of which appear only once. Sequencing used CD4+ or CD8+ T cells sorted from blood, obtained in a trial of the OX40 agonist ivuxolimab. The receptors stem from an adult with an advanced solid tumor such as melanoma, head and neck, liver or kidney cancer. Each CDR3 is given with its conserved first and last residue. The D gene is left open where the match is weak. Size is stated for part of the rows, as once, few or many counts, or as a class when the clone is expanded.

CDR3 protein: CSVEEGNYGYTF
CDR3 DNA: TGCAGCGTTGAGGAAGGGAACTATGGCTACACCTTC
clone size: -
J gene: TRBJ1-2
D gene: -
V gene: TRBV29-1

CDR3 protein: CASSWRQNTEAFF
CDR3 DNA: TGTGCCAGCAGTTGGAGACAGAACACTGAAGCTTTCTTT
clone size: -
J gene: TRBJ1-1
D gene: -
V gene: TRBV6-5

CDR3 protein: CASSVDSGRAYEQYF
CDR3 DNA: TGTGCCAGCAGCGTAGATAGCGGGAGGGCCTACGAGCAGTACTTC
clone size: -
J gene: TRBJ2-7
D gene: TRBD2
V gene: TRBV9

CDR3 protein: CASSQGTVMGNQPQHF
CDR3 DNA: TGCGCCAGCAGCCAAGGGACAGTTATGGGCAATCAGCCCCAGCATTTT
clone size: -
J gene: TRBJ1-5
D gene: -
V gene: TRBV4-1

CDR3 protein: CASRILQGAELNTEAFF
CDR3 DNA: TGTGCCAGCAGGATACTACAGGGGGCAGAGCTGAACACTGAAGCTTTCTTT
clone size: -
J gene: TRBJ1-1
D gene: TRBD1
V gene: TRBV28

CDR3 protein: CSVEGYGTRDFDEQFF
CDR3 DNA: TGCAGCGTTGAAGGCTACGGGACCCGAGATTTCGATGAGCAGTTCTTC
clone size: -
J gene: TRBJ2-1
D gene: -
V gene: TRBV29-1

CDR3 protein: CASTPNRQGKNTGELFF
CDR3 DNA: TGTGCCAGCACCCCAAACAGGCAGGGGAAAAACACCGGGGAGCTGTTTTTT
clone size: -
J gene: TRBJ2-2
D gene: -
V gene: TRBV13

CDR3 protein: CASSPPFGGRTEAFF
CDR3 DNA: TGTGCCAGCTCACCACCGTTCGGGGGTAGGACTGAAGCTTTCTTT
clone size: -
J gene: TRBJ1-1
D gene: -
V gene: TRBV18

CDR3 protein: CASGTGSNTEAFF
CDR3 DNA: TGTGCCAGCGGGACAGGGTCGAACACTGAAGCTTTCTTT
clone size: -
J gene: TRBJ1-1
D gene: TRBD1
V gene: TRBV6-5

CDR3 protein: CASSARGGELFF
CDR3 DNA: TGCGCCAGCAGTGCACGGGGGGGCGAGCTGTTTTTT
clone size: -
J gene: TRBJ2-2
D gene: TRBD2
V gene: TRBV5-1

CDR3 protein: CASSLGQGPYEQYF
CDR3 DNA: TGCGCCAGCAGCCTCGGACAGGGACCCTACGAGCAGTACTTC
clone size: -
J gene: TRBJ2-7
D gene: TRBD1
V gene: TRBV5-1

CDR3 protein: CASSTRGNTEAFF
CDR3 DNA: TGTGCCAGCAGTACTCGTGGGAACACTGAAGCTTTCTTT
clone size: -
J gene: TRBJ1-1
D gene: -
V gene: TRBV2

CDR3 protein: CASSSSGEQYF
CDR3 DNA: TGTGCCAGCAGTTCGAGTGGCGAGCAGTACTTC
clone size: once
J gene: TRBJ2-7
D gene: -
V gene: TRBV6-5

CDR3 protein: CASSVGTGRWNTEAFF
CDR3 DNA: TGTGCCAGCAGCGTAGGGACCGGGAGATGGAACACTGAAGCTTTCTTT
clone size: -
J gene: TRBJ1-1
D gene: -
V gene: TRBV9

CDR3 protein: CASSLGGTNEKLFF
CDR3 DNA: TGTGCCAGCAGTTTGGGAGGAACTAATGAAAAACTGTTTTTT
clone size: -
J gene: TRBJ1-4
D gene: -
V gene: TRBV7-8

CDR3 protein: CAISESLISYEQYF
CDR3 DNA: TGTGCCATCAGTGAGTCACTTATTTCCTACGAGCAGTACTTC
clone size: -
J gene: TRBJ2-7
D gene: -
V gene: TRBV10-3

CDR3 protein: CASSSGTTLSNQPQHF
CDR3 DNA: TGTGCCAGCAGTTCGGGGACGACGCTTAGCAATCAGCCCCAGCATTTT
clone size: -
J gene: TRBJ1-5
D gene: -
V gene: TRBV28

CDR3 protein: CASSSTSGLTYEQYF
CDR3 DNA: TGTGCCAGCAGTTCTACTAGCGGGCTCACCTACGAGCAGTACTTC
clone size: -
J gene: TRBJ2-7
D gene: TRBD2
V gene: TRBV27

CDR3 protein: CASSLVEKLDYGYTF
CDR3 DNA: TGTGCCAGCAGCTTGGTCGAGAAGTTGGACTATGGCTACACCTTC
clone size: -
J gene: TRBJ1-2
D gene: -
V gene: TRBV5-4

CDR3 protein: CASSLNEQFF
CDR3 DNA: TGTGCCAGCAGCTTAAATGAGCAGTTCTTC
clone size: -
J gene: TRBJ2-1
D gene: -
V gene: TRBV11-2

CDR3 protein: CASKEFEGENEQFF
CDR3 DNA: TGTGCCAGCAAAGAATTCGAGGGGGAGAATGAGCAGTTCTTC
clone size: -
J gene: TRBJ2-1
D gene: -
V gene: TRBV2

CDR3 protein: CASNWRDRVHGEQFF
CDR3 DNA: TGTGCCAGCAACTGGCGGGACAGGGTACATGGTGAGCAGTTCTTC
clone size: -
J gene: TRBJ2-1
D gene: TRBD1
V gene: TRBV5-6

CDR3 protein: CASSSGLSYEQYF
CDR3 DNA: TGCGCCAGCAGCTCGGGACTTTCCTACGAGCAGTACTTC
clone size: -
J gene: TRBJ2-7
D gene: -
V gene: TRBV5-1

CDR3 protein: CASDQSWGMNTEAFF
CDR3 DNA: TGTGCCAGTGATCAATCATGGGGTATGAACACTGAAGCTTTCTTT
clone size: -
J gene: TRBJ1-1
D gene: -
V gene: TRBV19

CDR3 protein: CASSYPVGGNYGYTF
CDR3 DNA: TGTGCCAGCAGCTACCCGGTTGGGGGCAACTATGGCTACACCTTC
clone size: -
J gene: TRBJ1-2
D gene: -
V gene: TRBV11-2

CDR3 protein: CAWSVNPGQGSSYEQYF
CDR3 DNA: TGTGCCTGGAGTGTAAACCCCGGACAGGGGTCCTCCTACGAGCAGTACTTC
clone size: -
J gene: TRBJ2-7
D gene: TRBD1
V gene: TRBV30

CDR3 protein: CASSFGSTDTQYF
CDR3 DNA: TGTGCCAGCAGTTTTGGTAGCACAGATACGCAGTATTTT
clone size: -
J gene: TRBJ2-3
D gene: -
V gene: TRBV27

CDR3 protein: CASTSPGPVEQYF
CDR3 DNA: TGTGCCAGCACCTCCCCCGGCCCCGTCGAGCAGTACTTC
clone size: few
J gene: TRBJ2-7
D gene: -
V gene: TRBV2

CDR3 protein: CASSISSGGTGELFF
CDR3 DNA: TGTGCCAGTAGTATCAGTAGCGGGGGCACCGGGGAGCTGTTTTTT
clone size: -
J gene: TRBJ2-2
D gene: TRBD2
V gene: TRBV19

CDR3 protein: CASSPLFDNNYGYTF
CDR3 DNA: TGTGCCAGCAGTCCGCTTTTCGACAACAACTATGGCTACACCTTC
clone size: few
J gene: TRBJ1-2
D gene: -
V gene: TRBV27

CDR3 protein: CASSFSGLAGVFYEQYF
CDR3 DNA: TGTGCCAGCAGTTTCTCCGGACTAGCGGGAGTATTCTACGAGCAGTACTTC
clone size: -
J gene: TRBJ2-7
D gene: TRBD2
V gene: TRBV27

CDR3 protein: CASSSSVEGNTIYF
CDR3 DNA: TGTGCCAGCAGCTCCTCGGTGGAAGGAAACACCATATATTTT
clone size: -
J gene: TRBJ1-3
D gene: -
V gene: TRBV7-9

CDR3 protein: CASSSVVVEAFF
CDR3 DNA: TGTGCCAGCAGCTCCGTCGTGGTTGAAGCTTTCTTT
clone size: -
J gene: TRBJ1-1
D gene: -
V gene: TRBV11-2

CDR3 protein: CASSLGLAEYQQFF
CDR3 DNA: TGTGCCAGTAGCCTGGGACTAGCGGAATACCAGCAGTTCTTC
clone size: -
J gene: TRBJ2-1
D gene: TRBD2
V gene: TRBV19

CDR3 protein: CAISESLGGYTEAFF
CDR3 DNA: TGTGCCATCAGTGAGTCTTTAGGAGGGTACACTGAAGCTTTCTTT
clone size: -
J gene: TRBJ1-1
D gene: -
V gene: TRBV10-3

CDR3 protein: CASSQAQGAGQPQHF
CDR3 DNA: TGTGCCAGCAGTCAAGCGCAGGGGGCAGGTCAGCCCCAGCATTTT
clone size: -
J gene: TRBJ1-5
D gene: TRBD1
V gene: TRBV6-6

CDR3 protein: CASSGTGGLTEAFF
CDR3 DNA: TGTGCCAGCAGCGGGACAGGGGGCCTCACTGAAGCTTTCTTT
clone size: few
J gene: TRBJ1-1
D gene: TRBD1
V gene: TRBV9

CDR3 protein: CASSFRGDGYTF
CDR3 DNA: TGTGCCAGCAGTTTCAGGGGAGACGGCTACACCTTC
clone size: -
J gene: TRBJ1-2
D gene: -
V gene: TRBV28

CDR3 protein: CASSYTTGTDEKLFF
CDR3 DNA: TGTGCCAGCAGTTACACAACCGGGACGGATGAAAAACTGTTTTTT
clone size: -
J gene: TRBJ1-4
D gene: -
V gene: TRBV6-5

CDR3 protein: CASRPTGYLGSPLHF
CDR3 DNA: TGTGCCAGCAGACCCACAGGTTATCTGGGTTCACCCCTCCACTTT
clone size: -
J gene: TRBJ1-6
D gene: -
V gene: TRBV6-6

CDR3 protein: CASSFPDRVEQYF
CDR3 DNA: TGTGCCAGCAGCTTCCCGGACAGGGTGGAGCAGTACTTC
clone size: -
J gene: TRBJ2-7
D gene: TRBD1
V gene: TRBV11-2

CDR3 protein: CASSHRRETQYF
CDR3 DNA: TGTGCCAGCAGCCATAGGAGAGAGACCCAGTACTTC
clone size: -
J gene: TRBJ2-5
D gene: -
V gene: TRBV12-1

CDR3 protein: CASSYFGGQVTFF
CDR3 DNA: TGTGCCAGCAGTTATTTCGGAGGGCAAGTCACGTTTTTT
clone size: -
J gene: TRBJ1-4
D gene: -
V gene: TRBV6-6

CDR3 protein: CASSKPTGGKNIQYF
CDR3 DNA: TGTGCCAGCAGCAAGCCCACAGGGGGCAAAAACATTCAGTACTTC
clone size: -
J gene: TRBJ2-4
D gene: TRBD1
V gene: TRBV7-9

CDR3 protein: CASSSLHTGELFF
CDR3 DNA: TGCGCCAGCAGCTCACTCCACACCGGGGAGCTGTTTTTT
clone size: -
J gene: TRBJ2-2
D gene: -
V gene: TRBV5-1

CDR3 protein: CSVESSTPEAFF
CDR3 DNA: TGCAGCGTTGAGTCCTCCACCCCTGAAGCTTTCTTT
clone size: -
J gene: TRBJ1-1
D gene: -
V gene: TRBV29-1

CDR3 protein: CASSLTPNQPQHF
CDR3 DNA: TGTGCCAGCAGCTTGACACCCAATCAGCCCCAGCATTTT
clone size: -
J gene: TRBJ1-5
D gene: -
V gene: TRBV5-4

CDR3 protein: CASSQAGLSSYEQYF
CDR3 DNA: TGCGCCAGCAGCCAAGCCGGACTCAGCTCCTACGAGCAGTACTTC
clone size: -
J gene: TRBJ2-7
D gene: -
V gene: TRBV4-1

CDR3 protein: CASSLKETSTGVRQPQHF
CDR3 DNA: TGTGCCAGCAGTTTAAAGGAAACCTCAACAGGGGTTCGCCAGCCCCAGCATTTT
clone size: -
J gene: TRBJ1-5
D gene: TRBD1
V gene: TRBV28

CDR3 protein: CAWSVGDTEAFF
CDR3 DNA: TGTGCCTGGAGTGTGGGAGACACTGAAGCTTTCTTT
clone size: -
J gene: TRBJ1-1
D gene: -
V gene: TRBV30

CDR3 protein: CASSYYGKSEQYF
CDR3 DNA: TGTGCCAGCAGTTACTATGGAAAAAGCGAGCAGTACTTC
clone size: medium-sized
J gene: TRBJ2-7
D gene: -
V gene: TRBV6-5

CDR3 protein: CASSFFRGQGQPQHF
CDR3 DNA: TGTGCCAGCAGTTTTTTCCGGGGGCAGGGGCAGCCCCAGCATTTT
clone size: -
J gene: TRBJ1-5
D gene: -
V gene: TRBV28

CDR3 protein: CASSLAEAGPTDTQYF
CDR3 DNA: TGTGCCAGCAGCTTAGCTGAAGCGGGACCCACAGATACGCAGTATTTT
clone size: once
J gene: TRBJ2-3
D gene: TRBD2
V gene: TRBV11-2